This entry lists 7 T cell receptor beta chains sequenced from one sample in a study of blood T cells in healthy people across ages. A sample-barcoded 5' primer and a J-beta primer mix were used in a second PCR of roughly 7 to 11 cycles. MiXCR, run by TCRdb on the 5' RACE reads, gives a single entry per CDR3 protein. The sample shows 350,000 to 450,000 distinct CDR3 sequences, roughly half of them seen only once. Input material: blood. These TCRs come from a man aged 60-69 years in good health.

As to this clonotype: A read error may be the cause here, since a much bigger clone is one base away. This chain joins TRBV4-2 and TRBJ1-5; D ambiguous. The length of the CDR3 is 14 residues. Per the germline V gene, CDR1 is LGHNA and CDR2 is YNFKEQ. DNA for the CDR3: TGTGCCAGCGGCCAAGAAGCCAGCAATCAGCCCCAGCATTTT. Its protein product is CASGQEASNQPQHF.

The chain employs TRBV5-1 and TRBJ1-4; 7 bases are a match to TRBD1. This CDR3 comprises 14 residues. After removal of 4 bases from V and 5 bases from J, the junction contained 5 bases not matched to a gene. Germline CDR1 is SGHRS and CDR2 is YFSETQ. CDR3 loop: CASSNTGANEKLFF. CDR3 bases: TGCGCCAGCAGCAATACAGGGGCCAATGAAAAACTGTTTTTT.

This chain uses TRBV30 with TRBJ1-5; TRBD1 might be the D (5 bases). The CDR3 has 12 amino acids. The germline gives CDR1 GTSNPN, CDR2 SVGIG (reference sequence). V lost 3 bases, J lost 7 bases, and 10 bases lay in between. CDR3 nucleotide sequence: TGTGCCTGGAGCCGGGGGGAACAGCCCCAGCATTTT. Amino acid sequence: CAWSRGEQPQHF.

Concerning this clonotype: A much larger clonotype is one base distant, so this may be a read error. This chain uses TRBV7-2 with TRBJ1-2; 9 positions agree with TRBD1. With 5 bases clipped from V and 6 bases from J, the junction kept 4 bases outside the gene matches. The CDR3 extends over 13 amino acids. The germline CDR1 and CDR2 sequences are SGHTA and FQGNSA. In DNA, the CDR3 is TGTGCCAGCAGCGGACAGGGGAACAATGGCTACACCTTC. Its protein is CASSGQGNNGYTF.

V and J are TRBV29-1 and TRBJ2-1, with 13 nucleotides matching TRBD2. The CDR3 loop spans 14 amino acids. Per the germline V gene, CDR1 is SQVTM and CDR2 is ANQGSEA. V lost 7 bases and J lost 4; bases outside the gene matches: 4. DNA of the CDR3: TGCAGCGGGGGGGGACTAGCGGGGTACAATGAGCAGTTCTTC. It is translated as CSGGGLAGYNEQFF.

This clonotype has just a few counts. The chain has TRBV15 and TRBJ2-5; perhaps TRBD1 as D (5 bases). Germline assignment: CDR1 LNHNV and CDR2 YYDKDF (reference sequence). The length of the CDR3 is 15 residues. With 9 bases removed from V and 1 base from J, the gap between germline ends came to 18 bases. CDR3 nucleotide sequence: TGTGCCACTAACAATGGACAACCAACCCAAGAGACCCAGTACTTC. It codes for CATNNGQPTQETQYF. The variable domain in full, completed from reference TRBV15 and TRBJ2-5, reads DAMVIQNPRYQVTQFGKPVTLSCSQTLNHNVMYWYQQKSSQAPKLLFHYYDKDFNNEADTPDNFQSRRPNTSFCFLDIRSPGLGDTAMYLCATNNGQPTQETQYFGPGTRLLVL.

The V gene is TRBV20-1, the J gene TRBJ2-5, with D possibly TRBD2 on 6 matching bases. Trimming stripped 4 bases from V and 11 bases from J, with 23 bases between. Germline CDR1 reads DFQATT; CDR2 reads SNEGSKA (reference sequence). This CDR3 has 14 amino acids. The CDR3 spells CSATKFQGSGEQYF. CDR3 nucleotides: TGCAGTGCTACTAAATTCCAGGGCTCGGGGGAGCAGTACTTC.